This TCR beta chain derives from a study of OX40 agonist ivuxolimab in advanced cancers. Produced via immunoSEQ multiplex PCR; TCRdb's table is partial and in-frame only. The table has approximately 58,000 clones, 80% to 90% seen once. The CDR3 sequence is 14 residues long. Trimming removed 4 bases from V and 2 bases from J; junction bases left unmatched: 6. CDR1 SQVTM and CDR2 ANQGSEA come from the germline V gene. V usage is TRBV29-1 and J usage is TRBJ2-5, with TRBD2 matching 8 bases. Sequenced material: CD4+ or CD8+ T cells sorted from blood, taken in a trial of the OX40 agonist ivuxolimab. The TCR comes from an adult with an advanced solid tumor such as melanoma, head and neck, liver or kidney cancer. The CDR3 protein is CSVVGVAGQETQYF. DNA for the CDR3: TGCAGCGTTGTGGGGGTAGCGGGACAAGAGACCCAGTACTTC.